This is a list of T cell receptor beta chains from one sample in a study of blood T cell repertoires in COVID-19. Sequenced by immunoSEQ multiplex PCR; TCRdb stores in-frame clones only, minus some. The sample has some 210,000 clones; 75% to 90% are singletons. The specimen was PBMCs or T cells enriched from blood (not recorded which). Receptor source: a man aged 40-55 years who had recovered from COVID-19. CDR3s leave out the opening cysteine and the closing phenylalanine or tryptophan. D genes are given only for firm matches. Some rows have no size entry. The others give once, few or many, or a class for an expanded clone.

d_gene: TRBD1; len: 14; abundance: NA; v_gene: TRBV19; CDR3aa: ASSNSGTGRWNEQF
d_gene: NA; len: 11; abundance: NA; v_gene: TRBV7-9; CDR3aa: ASSLGQVETQY
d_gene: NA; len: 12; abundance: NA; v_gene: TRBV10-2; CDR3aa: ASSAGYSGNTIY
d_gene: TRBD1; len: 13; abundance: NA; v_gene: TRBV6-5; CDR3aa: ASRLDRAVNQPQH
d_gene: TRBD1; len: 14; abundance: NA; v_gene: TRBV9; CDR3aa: ASSVTGEGGNTEAF
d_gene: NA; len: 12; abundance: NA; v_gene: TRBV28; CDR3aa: ASSLGQVNSPLH
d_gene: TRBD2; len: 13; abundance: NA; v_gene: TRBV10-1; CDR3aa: ASSVGSGRVNEQF
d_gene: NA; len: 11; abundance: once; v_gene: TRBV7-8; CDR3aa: ASSGMGRSEAF
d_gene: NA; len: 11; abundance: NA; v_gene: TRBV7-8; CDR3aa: ASRVGLNQPQH
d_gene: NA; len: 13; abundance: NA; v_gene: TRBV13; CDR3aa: ASRATTGWANEQF
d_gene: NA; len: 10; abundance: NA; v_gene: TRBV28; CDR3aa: ASSLLGGEQF
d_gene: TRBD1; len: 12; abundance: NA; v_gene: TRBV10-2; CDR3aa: ATLPDRSDQPQH
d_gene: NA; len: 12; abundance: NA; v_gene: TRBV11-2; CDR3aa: ASSLGLGYNEQF
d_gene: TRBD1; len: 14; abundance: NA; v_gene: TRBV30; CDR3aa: AWSVTGQGILRPQH
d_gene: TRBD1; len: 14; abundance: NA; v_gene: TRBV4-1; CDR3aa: ASSQIMGQGSNEQF
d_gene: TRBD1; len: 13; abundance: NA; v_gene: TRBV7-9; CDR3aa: ASRPGTGLTGELF
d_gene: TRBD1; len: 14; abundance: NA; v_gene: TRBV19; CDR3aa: ASSTSPGTGVTEAF
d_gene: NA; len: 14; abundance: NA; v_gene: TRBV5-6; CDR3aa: ASSLTGRKANYGYT
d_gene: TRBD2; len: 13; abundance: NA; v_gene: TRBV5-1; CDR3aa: ASSPTSGNGNEQF
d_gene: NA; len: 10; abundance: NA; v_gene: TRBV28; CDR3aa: ASSLYQGIQH
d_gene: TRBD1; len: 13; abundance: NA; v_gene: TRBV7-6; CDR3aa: ASSLDDRGRSGYT
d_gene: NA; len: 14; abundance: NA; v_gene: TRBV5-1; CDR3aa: ASSPISGTLRETQY
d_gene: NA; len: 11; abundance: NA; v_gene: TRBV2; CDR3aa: ASSNRDTYEQY
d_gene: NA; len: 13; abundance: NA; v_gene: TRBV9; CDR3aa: ASSPDSETPYGYT
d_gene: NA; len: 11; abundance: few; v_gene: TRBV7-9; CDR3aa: AIDSANTGELF
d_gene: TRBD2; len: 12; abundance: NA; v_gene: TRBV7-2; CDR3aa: ASSPGLAWNEQF
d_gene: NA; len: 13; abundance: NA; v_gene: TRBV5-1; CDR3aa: ASSGRSRDTGEQF
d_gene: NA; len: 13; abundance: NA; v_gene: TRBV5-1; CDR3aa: ASSLEAGERGEQY
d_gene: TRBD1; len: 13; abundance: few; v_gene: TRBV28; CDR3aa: ASSLGQLGGTEAF
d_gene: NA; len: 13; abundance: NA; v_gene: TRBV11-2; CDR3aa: ASSPEGTGNQPQH
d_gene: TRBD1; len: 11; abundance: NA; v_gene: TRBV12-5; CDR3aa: ASGLQGGAEAF
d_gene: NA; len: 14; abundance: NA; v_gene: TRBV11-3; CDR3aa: ASSLLGSSNTGELF
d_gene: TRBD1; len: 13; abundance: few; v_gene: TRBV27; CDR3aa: ASSFRRDRDSGYT
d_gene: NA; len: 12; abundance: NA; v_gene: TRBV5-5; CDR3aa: ASSLRGYGYGYT
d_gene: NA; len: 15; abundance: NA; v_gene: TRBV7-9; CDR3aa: ASSSKSGRGSTDTQY
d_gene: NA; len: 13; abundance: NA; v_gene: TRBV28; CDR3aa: ASSLLGRIITEAF
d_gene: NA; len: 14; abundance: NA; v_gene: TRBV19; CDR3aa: ASSFLQSSGANVLT
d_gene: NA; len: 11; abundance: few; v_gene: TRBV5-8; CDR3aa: ASSYGILFGYT
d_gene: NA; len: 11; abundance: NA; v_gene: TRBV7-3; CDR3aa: ASSLPGNTEAF
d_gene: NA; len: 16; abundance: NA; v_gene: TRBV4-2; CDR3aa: ASSQDLRLKSNTDTQY
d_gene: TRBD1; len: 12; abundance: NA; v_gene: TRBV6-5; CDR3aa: ASRHRDRPYEQY
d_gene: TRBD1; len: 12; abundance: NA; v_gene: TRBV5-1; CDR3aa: ASSSGQGNNEQF